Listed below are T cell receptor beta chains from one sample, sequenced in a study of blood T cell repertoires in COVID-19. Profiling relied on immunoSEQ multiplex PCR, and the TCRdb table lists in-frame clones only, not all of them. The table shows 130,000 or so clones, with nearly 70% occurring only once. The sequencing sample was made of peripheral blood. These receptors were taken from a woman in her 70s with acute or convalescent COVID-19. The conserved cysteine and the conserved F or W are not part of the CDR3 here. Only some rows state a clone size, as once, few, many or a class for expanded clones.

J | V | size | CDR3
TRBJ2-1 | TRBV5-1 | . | ASSLTGQGNEQF
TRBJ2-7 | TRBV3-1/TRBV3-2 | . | ASSPGLSSYEQY
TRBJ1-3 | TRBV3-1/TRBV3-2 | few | ASSQAPTGGTIY
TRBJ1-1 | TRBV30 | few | AWSAQANTEAF
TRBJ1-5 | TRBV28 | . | ASSLDRGNQPQH
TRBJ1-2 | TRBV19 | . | ASWDSGGDGYT
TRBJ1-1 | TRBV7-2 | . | ASSRRGRDTEAF
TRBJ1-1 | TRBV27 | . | ASSSFDGPESEAF
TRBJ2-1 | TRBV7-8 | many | ASSFFAGAYNEQF
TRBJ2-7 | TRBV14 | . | ASSQVRGNEQY
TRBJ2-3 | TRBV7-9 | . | ASTSSTDTQY
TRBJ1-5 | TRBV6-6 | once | ASSYSTPGSGPQH